The clone carrying this TCR beta chain has just a few counts. The data were obtained in a study of beta chain features in type 1 diabetes. Germline-derived CDR1 and CDR2 are ENHRY and SYGVKD. V lost 3 bases and J lost 3; bases outside the gene matches: 3. CDR3 size: 15 residues. All of the isolated RNA was reverse transcribed, so expressed TCRB transcripts were sequenced. The repertoire was sequenced with immunoSEQ multiplex PCR; TCRdb's copy has only in-frame clones and lacks some. Among around 450,000 clones, 10% to 12% were seen once, and the ten largest hold approximately 0.05%. Sequenced: naive CD4+ T cells from blood. The chain uses TRBV10-3 and TRBJ2-3; 10 bases line up with TRBD2. This TCR came from a woman between 18 and 30 years old in good health. The chain's CDR3 is CAISEAGGVTDTQYF. The CDR3 nucleotides read TGTGCCATCAGTGAAGCGGGGGGGGTTACAGATACGCAGTATTTT.